The following is a T cell receptor beta chain sequence with its context. The antigen is not known. The data originate from a study of shared clonotypes between healthy human individuals. Findings and limits, study-wide: Only blood was sampled; tissue repertoires likely differ.

Repertoires were generated with immunoSEQ multiplex PCR, while TCRdb's copy carries only in-frame clones and drops some. The sample contains over 300,000 clones, roughly 84% of which appear only once. CD8 memory was a combination of CD45RO+ cells and CCR7-negative CD45RA+ TemRA cells. The CDR3 consists of 17 residues. Germline loops: CDR1 SQVTM, CDR2 ANQGSEA. V was cut by 6 bases and J by 0 bases, with 24 bases left in between. The chain links TRBV29-1 to TRBJ2-7, with D perhaps given as TRBD1 or TRBD2 (5 bases each). Sample: memory CD8+ T cells sorted from blood. The subset here: CD45RO+ cells pooled with CCR7-negative TemRA cells. This receptor was obtained from a man younger than 35 in good health. CDR3 nucleotide sequence: TGCAGCGTGATCGACGCTACAGGAGCTGGGAGCTCCTACGAGCAGTACTTC. It encodes CSVIDATGAGSSYEQYF.